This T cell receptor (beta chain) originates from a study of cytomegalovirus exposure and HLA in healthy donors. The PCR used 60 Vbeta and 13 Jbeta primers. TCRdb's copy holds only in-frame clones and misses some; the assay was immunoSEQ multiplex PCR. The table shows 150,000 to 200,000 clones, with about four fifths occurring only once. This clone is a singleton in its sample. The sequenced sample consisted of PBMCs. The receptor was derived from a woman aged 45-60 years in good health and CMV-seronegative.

The CDR3: CASSRVRATNEKLFF. In nucleotides, the CDR3 is TGTGCCAGCAGCCGCGTCAGGGCAACTAATGAAAAACTGTTTTTT. This rearrangement joins TRBV6-6 to TRBJ1-4, with a possible D match to TRBD1 (5 bases). Germline CDR1 reads MNHNY; CDR2 reads SVGAGI (reference sequence). V lost 6 bases to trimming and J lost 0 bases, with 11 bases between them. This CDR3 has 15 residues.